The sample holds a few counts of the clone carrying this T cell receptor beta chain. These data originate in a study of blood T cell repertoires in COVID-19. Study-level background: Some COVID-19 samples were acute and others convalescent; all came from the United States, Italy and Spain.

Sequencing used immunoSEQ multiplex PCR; TCRdb keeps in-frame clones, though not all of them. Of about 220,000 clones in the sample, approximately 90% are singletons; the top ten hold about 4%. Membership in each cohort depended on participant-reported clinical history. This CDR3 has 12 residues. V was cut by 4 bases and J by 7 bases, with 11 bases left in between. CDR1 and CDR2 from the germline V gene are SGHRS and YFSETQ. This TCR derives from a woman aged 40 to 50 with acute COVID-19. This chain connects TRBV5-1 to TRBJ1-2; D not resolved. Sequenced material: PBMCs or T cells enriched from blood (not recorded which). The CDR3, as DNA: TGCGCCAGCAGCACCCGAAACGGTGGCTACACCTTC. Encoded protein: CASSTRNGGYTF.